A single sample gave rise to the 18 T cell receptor beta chains below, sequenced in a study of T cell clonality in common variable immunodeficiency. Repertoires were generated with immunoSEQ multiplex PCR, while TCRdb's copy carries only in-frame clones and drops some. Singletons are absent from the sample, which has more than 55,000 clones. The sequenced material came from peripheral blood mononuclear cells. The receptors come from a person between 18 and 75 years old in good health.

This clone was picked up a small number of times. The read stops 3 residues short of the end of the CDR3; the missing end is completed from the germline J gene. This chain joins TRBV2 and TRBJ1-5; TRBD1 agrees at 7 bases. The CDR3 runs 14 residues. The germline V gene encodes CDR1 SNHLY and CDR2 FYNNEI. Germline trimming cut 7 bases from V and 4 bases from J; bases unmatched to any gene: 7. CDR3 region: CASKGDRTNQPQHF. The CDR3 bases that were read are TGTGCCAGCAAAGGGGACAGAACTAATCAGCCC.

The sample holds many counts of this clone. Read data end 3 residues before the CDR3 end; the end is taken from the germline J gene. The chain uses TRBV6-2 or TRBV6-3 and TRBJ2-5; D call uncertain. The CDR3 is made up of 12 amino acids. Between the trimmed V and J ends, which lost 6 bases and 5 bases, there was a span of 10 bases. Per germline, CDR1 MNHEY and CDR2 SVGEGT. CDR3 loop: CASRPSIETQYF. Partial CDR3 DNA: TGTGCCAGCAGGCCTTCTATTGAGACC.

A remark on this clone: From the germline J gene comes the end of the CDR3, since the read stops 3 residues before it. The chain uses TRBV5-1 and TRBJ2-7; TRBD2 aligns across 7 bases. CDR1 and CDR2 from the germline V gene are SGHRS and YFSETQ. The CDR3 spans 14 residues. The V segment lost 0 bases and the J segment 3 bases; nucleotides outside the gene matches: 3. The covered CDR3 bases are TGCGCCAGCAGCTTGGTAGCGGGCAGCTACGAG. Residues: CASSLVAGSYE. The full CDR3 protein reads CASSLVAGSYEQYF.

This clone was observed at least ten times. The read is 3 residues too short to cover the CDR3 end, so that end is filled in from the germline J gene. The chain carries TRBV7-2 and TRBJ2-7, with D hard to call. Germline V CDR1 and CDR2: SGHTA, FQGNSA. Trimming cost V 0 bases and J 0 bases, with 9 bases left between them. CDR3 size: 15 residues. The chain's CDR3 is CASSLADSSSYEQYF. The covered CDR3 bases are TGTGCCAGCAGCTTAGCCGACTCCAGCTCCTACGAG.

A few counts support this clone. The read stops 3 residues short of the end of the CDR3; the missing end is completed from the germline J gene. This sequence joins TRBV25-1 and TRBJ2-1, with 7 bases that match TRBD2. The CDR3 consists of 15 residues. Germline CDR1 reads MGHDK; CDR2 reads SYGVNS. The junction had 2 bases not matched to a gene; V was cut back by 3 bases and J by 0 bases. The CDR3 bases that were read are TGTGCCAGCAGTGAGGGCGGGAGCTCCTACAATGAG. This translates into CASSEGGSSYNE. The whole CDR3 reads CASSEGGSSYNEQFF.

This clone was observed at least ten times. The read ends 3 residues shy of where the CDR3 ends; the end is completed using the germline J gene. This chain joins TRBV5-4 and TRBJ1-2, with D uncertain. There are 14 residues in the CDR3. The germline gives CDR1 SGHNT, CDR2 YYREEE (reference sequence). V was clipped by 1 base and J by 4 bases, with 11 bases between them. The part of the CDR3 DNA that was read is TGTGCCAGCAGCTTGCAGGAGGCCTCCTATGGC. Its translation is CASSLQEASYG. From start to end, the CDR3 is CASSLQEASYGYTF.

This clone was seen many times. The read finishes 3 residues shy of the CDR3 end, and the germline J gene is used to complete it. This sequence joins TRBV19 and TRBJ1-5; 8 bases map to TRBD1. Looked up from germline, CDR1 is LNHDA and CDR2 is SQIVND (reference sequence). Germline trimming cut 4 bases from V and 1 base from J; bases unmatched to any gene: 3. This CDR3 has 15 residues. The sequenced CDR3 bases are TGTGCCAGTAGTAATGACAGGGGAAGCAATCAGCCC. Translating gives CASSNDRGSNQP. The complete CDR3 sequence is CASSNDRGSNQPQHF.

In this sample, this clone turned up many times. Read sequence stops 3 residues before the CDR3 end, and the germline J gene provides the missing end. This chain connects TRBV19 to TRBJ1-2, with 8 bases that match TRBD1. This CDR3 comprises 15 residues. With V trimmed by 0 bases and J by 3 bases, 3 bases remained unmatched. CDR1 LNHDA and CDR2 SQIVND come from the germline V gene (reference sequence). The CDR3 reads CASSIDQGAYYGYTF. Incomplete CDR3 DNA: TGTGCCAGTAGTATAGATCAGGGGGCGTACTATGGC.

This clone was found many times. The read ends 3 residues early relative to the CDR3; the germline J gene fills the gap. The chain employs TRBV7-9 and TRBJ2-3; D is undetermined. Deletions cut 4 bases from V and 3 bases from J, with 11 bases between. CDR1 and CDR2 (germline): SEHNR, FQNEAQ (reference sequence). CDR3 length equals 14 residues. The CDR3 loop is CASSSLVSTDTQYF. CDR3 bases read: TGTGCCAGCAGCTCCCTCGTGTCGACAGATACG.

In regard to this clone: The sequenced fragment ends 3 residues before the CDR3 boundary, so the rest is inferred from the germline J gene. The gene calls are TRBV20-1 and TRBJ2-1; D not resolved. Trimming shortened V by 6 bases and J by 4 bases, and 4 bases separated the two germline ends. The CDR3 spans 10 residues. Per germline, CDR1 DFQATT and CDR2 SNEGSKA (reference sequence). Here the CDR3 reads CSANYNEQFF. The covered CDR3 bases are TGCAGTGCCAATTACAATGAG.

This clone was seen ten or more times. Coverage ceases 3 residues before the CDR3 finishes, and the germline J gene fills in the end. J is TRBJ2-1 and V is TRBV12-3 or TRBV12-4, with 7 bases aligning to TRBD2. V gave up 0 bases and J gave up 6 bases; unmatched junction bases: 2. The CDR3 runs 14 residues. The CDR3 bases that were read are TGTGCCAGCAGTTTAGCGCTAGCGGCCAATGAG. Translating gives CASSLALAANE. The entire CDR3 sequence reads CASSLALAANEQFF.

This clone came up many times. With the read ending 3 residues before the CDR3 end, the germline J gene is used to fill in that end. The chain couples TRBV20-1 to TRBJ1-2; 10 positions agree with TRBD1. CDR1 is DFQATT and CDR2 is SNEGSKA in the germline V gene (reference sequence). With V trimmed by 7 bases and J by 3 bases, 11 bases remained unmatched. The CDR3 covers 15 residues. CDR3 sequence: CSGLPGTGEDYGYTF. Incomplete CDR3 DNA: TGCAGTGGGCTTCCCGGGACAGGGGAGGACTATGGC.

With respect to this clone: The observed sequence ends 3 residues before the CDR3 terminus, with the missing tail filled in from the germline J gene. This chain joins TRBV30 and TRBJ1-2, with TRBD1 matching over 8 bases. Trimming at V came to 3 bases and at J to 7 bases, leaving 4 bases not matched to a gene. Germline CDR1 GTSNPN, CDR2 SVGIG (reference sequence). CDR3 length equals 12 residues. CDR3 residues: CAWSEQGGGYTF. The CDR3 bases that were read are TGTGCCTGGAGCGAACAGGGGGGTGGC.

This clone came up a few times. Read data end 3 residues before the CDR3 end; the end is taken from the germline J gene. J is TRBJ2-5 and V is TRBV19; the match to TRBD2 covers 14 bases. This CDR3 spans 16 amino acids. With 7 bases clipped from V and 4 bases from J, the junction kept 8 bases outside the gene matches. CDR1 LNHDA and CDR2 SQIVND come from the germline V gene (reference sequence). CDR3 region: CASIGTSGSRGETQYF. CDR3 DNA (partial): TGTGCCAGTATCGGGACTAGCGGGAGTAGGGGAGAGACC.

This clone was observed at least ten times. The sequenced fragment ends 3 residues before the CDR3 boundary, so the rest is inferred from the germline J gene. V and J are TRBV4-1 and TRBJ1-2; 9 nucleotides match TRBD1. The CDR3 is 16 amino acids. The germline CDR1 and CDR2 sequences are MGHRA and YSYEKL. V dropped 0 bases and J dropped 3; count of bases not matched to a gene: 5. The CDR3 spells CASSQEVGTGHYGYTF. CDR3 DNA, as far as it was read: TGCGCCAGCAGCCAAGAGGTAGGGACAGGGCACTATGGC.

This clone has ten or more counts. The read terminates 3 residues ahead of where the CDR3 ends, so the germline J gene completes it. The chain couples TRBV9 to TRBJ2-7; D gene unclear. V lost 0 bases and J lost 3, with 10 bases in between. The CDR3 loop spans 14 amino acids. Per germline, CDR1 SGDLS and CDR2 YYNGEE. CDR3 region: CASSVAAGLYEQYF. CDR3 DNA, as far as it was read: TGTGCCAGCAGCGTAGCTGCAGGCCTCTACGAG.

Many counts were recorded for this clone. CDR3 bases read: TGTGCCAGTAGTATTATAAAGGGGTACGAG. Translated: CASSIIKGYE. The whole CDR3 sequence reads CASSIIKGYEQYF. This chain uses TRBV19 with TRBJ2-7; a possible D gene is TRBD1 (5 bases). The read is 3 residues too short to cover the CDR3 end, so that end is filled in from the germline J gene. Germline values: CDR1 LNHDA, CDR2 SQIVND (reference sequence). The CDR3 length is 13 residues. V was trimmed by 3 bases and J by 4 bases, leaving 10 bases between them. Together with reference TRBV19 and TRBJ2-7, the CDR3 gives the full variable domain: DGGITQSPKYLFRKEGQNVTLSCEQNLNHDAMYWYRQDPGQGLRLIYYSQIVNDFQKGDIAEGYSVSREKKESFPLTVTSAQKNPTAFYLCASSIIKGYEQYFGPGTRLTVT.

This clone was detected ten times or more. The CDR3 end is not reached by the read, which stops 3 residues before it; the germline J gene fills it in. The rearrangement uses TRBV20-1 and TRBJ2-1; 8 bases line up with TRBD2. Germline CDR1 is DFQATT and CDR2 is SNEGSKA (reference sequence). CDR3 length: 14 residues. The V and J ends lost 5 bases and 4 bases, in that order; junction bases with no gene match: 7. CDR3 sequence reads: CSARLATHYNEQFF. CDR3 DNA, as far as it was read: TGCAGTGCTCGACTAGCGACACATTACAATGAG.